The sample holds one count of the clone carrying this T cell receptor beta chain. The repertoire was sequenced with immunoSEQ multiplex PCR; TCRdb's copy has only in-frame clones and lacks some. The sample consists of millions of clones, over 85% of them appearing once. The CDR3 covers 12 residues. The junction had 2 bases not matched to a gene; V was cut back by 3 bases and J by 9 bases. Germline V gene sequence: CDR1 KGHSH, CDR2 LQKENI. These data come from a study of shared clonotypes between healthy human individuals. Donors were Caucasian adults residing in Nashville, Tennessee, USA. CD4+ cells were split into CD45RA+ naive and CD45RA-negative memory subsets.

This clonotype originated in a man younger than 35 in good health. Some clones in this sample may be carry-over from other donors' samples. The chain employs TRBV18 and TRBJ2-1; 7 bases align to TRBD1. Sequenced sample: naive CD4+ T cells from PBMCs. Subset meaning: CD45RA+ positively selected. CDR3 residues: CASSPDRVEQFF. The CDR3 region has the DNA TGTGCCAGCTCACCCGACAGGGTTGAGCAGTTCTTC.